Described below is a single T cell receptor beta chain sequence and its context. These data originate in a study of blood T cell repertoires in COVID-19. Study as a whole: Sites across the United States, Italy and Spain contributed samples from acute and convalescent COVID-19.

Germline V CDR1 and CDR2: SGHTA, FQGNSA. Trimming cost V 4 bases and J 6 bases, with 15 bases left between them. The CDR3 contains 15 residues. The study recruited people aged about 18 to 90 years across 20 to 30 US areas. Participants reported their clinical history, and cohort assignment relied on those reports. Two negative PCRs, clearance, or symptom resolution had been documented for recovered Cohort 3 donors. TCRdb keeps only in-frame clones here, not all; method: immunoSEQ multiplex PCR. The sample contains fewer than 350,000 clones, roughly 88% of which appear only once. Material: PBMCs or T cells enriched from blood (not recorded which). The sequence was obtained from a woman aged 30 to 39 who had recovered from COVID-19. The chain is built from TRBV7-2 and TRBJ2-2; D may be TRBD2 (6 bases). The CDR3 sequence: CASSSQPRLAGELFF. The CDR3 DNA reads TGTGCCAGCAGCTCCCAACCCCGACTAGCCGGGGAGCTGTTTTTT.